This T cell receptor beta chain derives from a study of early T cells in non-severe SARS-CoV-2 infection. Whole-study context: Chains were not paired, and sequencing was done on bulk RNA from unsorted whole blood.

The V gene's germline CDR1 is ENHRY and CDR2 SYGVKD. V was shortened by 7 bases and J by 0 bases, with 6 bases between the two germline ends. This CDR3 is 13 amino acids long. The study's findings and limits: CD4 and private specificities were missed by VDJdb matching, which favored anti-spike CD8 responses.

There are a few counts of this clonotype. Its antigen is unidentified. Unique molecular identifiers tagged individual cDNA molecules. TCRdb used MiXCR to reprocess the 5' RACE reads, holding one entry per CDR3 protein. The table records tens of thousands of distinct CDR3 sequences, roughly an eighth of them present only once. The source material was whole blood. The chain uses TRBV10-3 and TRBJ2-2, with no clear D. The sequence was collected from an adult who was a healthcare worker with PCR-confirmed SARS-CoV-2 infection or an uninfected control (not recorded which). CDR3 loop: CAITQPNTGELFF. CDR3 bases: TGTGCCATCACGCAACCGAACACCGGGGAGCTGTTTTTT.